The rows below give T cell receptor beta chains drawn from one sample of a study of CD8+ T cells in alopecia areata. This table comes from immunoSEQ multiplex PCR, and its TCRdb copy is limited to in-frame clones, with some not included. In the table there are 90,000 to 120,000 clones, 84% of which are singletons. Sequenced material: CD8+ T cells sorted from blood, taken at week 24, from a patient treated with tofacitinib. These TCRs come from a human donor with alopecia areata. The conserved cysteine and the conserved F or W are not part of the CDR3 here. D genes are given only for firm matches.

V gene	J gene	D gene	CDR3 protein
TRBV20-1	TRBJ2-2	-	SAKSTGELF
TRBV7-3	TRBJ2-3	-	ASSPYPGSSDTQY
TRBV19	TRBJ2-1	TRBD1	ASSIGTGAYNEQF
TRBV4-2	TRBJ1-5	-	ASSHREGNQPQH
TRBV29-1	TRBJ2-1	-	SVEVERYNEQF
TRBV29-1	TRBJ2-7	-	SVEPGGGSYEQY
TRBV5-4	TRBJ2-3	-	ASSLGSLADTQY
TRBV4-1	TRBJ2-7	-	ASSQDPQTYEQY
TRBV27	TRBJ1-1	-	ASSTLFPASDTEAF
TRBV10-2	TRBJ2-7	TRBD1	ASSEPDRATYEQY
TRBV27	TRBJ2-7	-	ASSHGGREQY
TRBV4-1	TRBJ1-2	TRBD1	ASSQGQGARGPGYT
TRBV2	TRBJ2-6	-	ASSDRFRAGANVLT